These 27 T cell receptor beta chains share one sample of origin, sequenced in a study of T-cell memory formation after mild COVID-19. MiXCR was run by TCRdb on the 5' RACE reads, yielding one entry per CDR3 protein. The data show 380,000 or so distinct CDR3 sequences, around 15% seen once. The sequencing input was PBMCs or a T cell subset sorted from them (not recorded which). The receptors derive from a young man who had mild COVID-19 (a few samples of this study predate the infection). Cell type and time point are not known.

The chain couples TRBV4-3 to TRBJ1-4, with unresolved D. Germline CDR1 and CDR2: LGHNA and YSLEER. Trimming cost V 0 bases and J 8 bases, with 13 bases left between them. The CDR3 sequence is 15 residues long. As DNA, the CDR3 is TGCGCCAGCAGCCAAGAACCCAACCAGCAGGAAAAACTGTTTTTT. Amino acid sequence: CASSQEPNQQEKLFF.

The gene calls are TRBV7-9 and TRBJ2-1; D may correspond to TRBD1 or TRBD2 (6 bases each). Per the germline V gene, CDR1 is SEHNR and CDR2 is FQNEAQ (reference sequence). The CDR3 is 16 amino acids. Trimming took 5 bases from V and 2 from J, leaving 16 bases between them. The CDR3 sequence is CASSPAGGPTYNEQFF. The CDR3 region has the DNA TGTGCCAGCAGCCCTGCTGGGGGGCCGACCTACAATGAGCAGTTCTTC.

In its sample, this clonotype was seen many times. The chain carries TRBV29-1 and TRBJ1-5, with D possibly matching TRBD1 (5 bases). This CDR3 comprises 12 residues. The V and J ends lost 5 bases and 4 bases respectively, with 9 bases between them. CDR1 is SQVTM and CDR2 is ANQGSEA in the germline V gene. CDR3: CSVQGENQPQHF. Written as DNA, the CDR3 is TGCAGCGTTCAGGGTGAAAATCAGCCCCAGCATTTT.

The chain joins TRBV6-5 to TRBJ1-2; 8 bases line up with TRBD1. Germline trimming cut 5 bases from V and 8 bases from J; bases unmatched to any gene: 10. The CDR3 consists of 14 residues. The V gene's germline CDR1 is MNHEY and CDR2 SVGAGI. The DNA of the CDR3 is TGTGCCAGCAGTCCCGGACAGGGCGGAAAAGGCTACACCTTC. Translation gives CASSPGQGGKGYTF.

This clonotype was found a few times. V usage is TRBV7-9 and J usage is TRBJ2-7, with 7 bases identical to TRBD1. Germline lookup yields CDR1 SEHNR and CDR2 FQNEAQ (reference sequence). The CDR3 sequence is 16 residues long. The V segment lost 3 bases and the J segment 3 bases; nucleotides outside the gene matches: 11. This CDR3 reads CASSFRSNGDSYEQYF. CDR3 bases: TGTGCCAGCAGCTTCCGATCAAATGGGGACAGCTACGAGCAGTACTTC.

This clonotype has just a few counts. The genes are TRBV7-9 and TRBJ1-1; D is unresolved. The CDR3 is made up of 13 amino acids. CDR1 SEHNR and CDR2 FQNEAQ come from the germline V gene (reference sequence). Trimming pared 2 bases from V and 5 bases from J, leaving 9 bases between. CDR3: CASSLSPATEAFF. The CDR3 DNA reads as TGTGCCAGCAGCTTAAGCCCCGCTACTGAAGCTTTCTTT.

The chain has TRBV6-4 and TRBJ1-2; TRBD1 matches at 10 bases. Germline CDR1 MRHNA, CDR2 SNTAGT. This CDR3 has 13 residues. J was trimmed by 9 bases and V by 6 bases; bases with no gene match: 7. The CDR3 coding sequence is TGTGCCAGCAGCCCCGGGACAGGGGATCGCTACACCTTC. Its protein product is CASSPGTGDRYTF.

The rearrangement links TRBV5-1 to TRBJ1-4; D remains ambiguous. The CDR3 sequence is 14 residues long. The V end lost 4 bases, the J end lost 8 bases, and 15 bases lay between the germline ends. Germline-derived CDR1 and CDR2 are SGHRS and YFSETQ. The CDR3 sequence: CASSTATGGEKLFF. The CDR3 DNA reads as TGCGCCAGCAGCACCGCTACGGGTGGGGAAAAACTGTTTTTT.

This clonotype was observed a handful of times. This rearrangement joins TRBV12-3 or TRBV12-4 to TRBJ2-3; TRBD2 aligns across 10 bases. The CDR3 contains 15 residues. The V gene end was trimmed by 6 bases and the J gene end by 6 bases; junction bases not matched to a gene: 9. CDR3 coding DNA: TGTGCCAGCAGAATAGCGGGGGGCCCCCCCGATACGCAGTATTTT. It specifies CASRIAGGPPDTQYF.

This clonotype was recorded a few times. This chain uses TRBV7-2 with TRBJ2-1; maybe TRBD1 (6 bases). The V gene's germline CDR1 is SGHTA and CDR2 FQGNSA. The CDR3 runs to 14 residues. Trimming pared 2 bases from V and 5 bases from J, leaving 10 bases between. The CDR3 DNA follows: TGTGCCAGCAGCTTATGGGCAGGGGACAATGAGCAGTTCTTC. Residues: CASSLWAGDNEQFF.

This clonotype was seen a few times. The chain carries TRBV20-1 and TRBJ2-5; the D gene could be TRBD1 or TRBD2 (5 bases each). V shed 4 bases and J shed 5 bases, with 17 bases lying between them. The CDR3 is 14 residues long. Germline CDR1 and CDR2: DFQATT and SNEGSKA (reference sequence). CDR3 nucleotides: TGCAGTGCTACTGGGACCCTCAGGTGGGAGACCCAGTACTTC. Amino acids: CSATGTLRWETQYF.

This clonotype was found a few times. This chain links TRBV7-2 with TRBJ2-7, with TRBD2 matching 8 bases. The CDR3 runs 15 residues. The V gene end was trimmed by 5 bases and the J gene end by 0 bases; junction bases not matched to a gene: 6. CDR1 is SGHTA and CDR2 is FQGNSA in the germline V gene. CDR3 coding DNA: TGTGCCAGCAGCCCAACTAGCGGTAACTCCTACGAGCAGTACTTC. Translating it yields CASSPTSGNSYEQYF. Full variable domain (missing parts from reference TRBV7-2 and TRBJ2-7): GAGVSQSPSNKVTEKGKDVELRCDPISGHTALYWYRQSLGQGLEFLIYFQGNSAPDKSGLPSDRFSAERTGGSVSTLTIQRTQQEDSAVYLCASSPTSGNSYEQYFGPGTRLTVT.

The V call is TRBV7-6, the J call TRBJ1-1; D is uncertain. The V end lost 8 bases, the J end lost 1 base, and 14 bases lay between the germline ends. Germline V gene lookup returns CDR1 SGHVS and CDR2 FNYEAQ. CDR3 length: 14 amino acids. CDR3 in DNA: TGTGCCAGCCTCCCCGGCCGGAAGAACACTGAAGCTTTCTTT. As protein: CASLPGRKNTEAFF.

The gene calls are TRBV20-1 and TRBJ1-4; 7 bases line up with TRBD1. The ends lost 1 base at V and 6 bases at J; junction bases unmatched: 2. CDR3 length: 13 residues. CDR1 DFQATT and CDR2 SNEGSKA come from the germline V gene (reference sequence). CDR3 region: CSARVTGDEKLFF. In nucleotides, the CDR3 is TGCAGTGCTAGAGTTACAGGGGATGAAAAACTGTTTTTT.

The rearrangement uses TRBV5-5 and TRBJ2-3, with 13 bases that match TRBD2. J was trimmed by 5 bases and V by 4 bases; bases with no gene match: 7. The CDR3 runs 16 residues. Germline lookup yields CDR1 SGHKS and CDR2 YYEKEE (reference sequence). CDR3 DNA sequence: TGTGCCAGCAGCCGAACTAGCGGGGGGGCGGGAGATACGCAGTATTTT. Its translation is CASSRTSGGAGDTQYF.

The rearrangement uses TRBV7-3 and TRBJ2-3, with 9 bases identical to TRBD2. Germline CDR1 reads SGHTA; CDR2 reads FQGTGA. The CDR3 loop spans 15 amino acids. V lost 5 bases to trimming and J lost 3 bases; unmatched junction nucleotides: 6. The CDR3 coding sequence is TGTGCCAGCAGCCCGGTTAGCGGGGGTACAGATACGCAGTATTTT. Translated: CASSPVSGGTDTQYF.

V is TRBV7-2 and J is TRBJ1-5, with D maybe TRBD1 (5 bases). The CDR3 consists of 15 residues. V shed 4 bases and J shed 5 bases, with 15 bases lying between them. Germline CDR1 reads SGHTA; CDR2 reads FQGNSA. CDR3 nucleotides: TGTGCCAGCAGCTATACAGGATTCGGGTATCAGCCCCAGCATTTT. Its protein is CASSYTGFGYQPQHF. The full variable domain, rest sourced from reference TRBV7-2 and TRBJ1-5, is GAGVSQSPSNKVTEKGKDVELRCDPISGHTALYWYRQSLGQGLEFLIYFQGNSAPDKSGLPSDRFSAERTGGSVSTLTIQRTQQEDSAVYLCASSYTGFGYQPQHFGDGTRLSIL.

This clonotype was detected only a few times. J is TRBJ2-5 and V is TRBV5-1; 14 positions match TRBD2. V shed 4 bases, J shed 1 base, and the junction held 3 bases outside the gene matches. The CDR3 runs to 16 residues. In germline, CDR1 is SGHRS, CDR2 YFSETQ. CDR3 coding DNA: TGCGCCAGCAGCACGGGACTAGCGGGAGTCCAAGAGACCCAGTACTTC. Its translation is CASSTGLAGVQETQYF.

Here the CDR3 reads CASSRGQGINTEAFF. The CDR3 DNA reads as TGTGCCAGCAGCCGTGGACAGGGAATTAACACTGAAGCTTTCTTT. The chain combines TRBV3-1 with TRBJ1-1, with 8 positions matching TRBD1. The CDR3 consists of 15 residues. CDR1 is LGHDT and CDR2 is YNNKEL in the germline V gene (reference sequence). Unmatched junction bases numbered 6, after V lost 4 bases and J lost 2 bases.

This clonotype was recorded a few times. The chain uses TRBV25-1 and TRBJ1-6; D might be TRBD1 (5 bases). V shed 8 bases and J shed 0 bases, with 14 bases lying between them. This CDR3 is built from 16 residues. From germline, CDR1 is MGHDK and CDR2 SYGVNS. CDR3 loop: CASRGRDSSYNSPLHF. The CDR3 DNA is TGTGCCAGCCGCGGACGGGACTCCTCCTATAATTCACCCCTCCACTTT.

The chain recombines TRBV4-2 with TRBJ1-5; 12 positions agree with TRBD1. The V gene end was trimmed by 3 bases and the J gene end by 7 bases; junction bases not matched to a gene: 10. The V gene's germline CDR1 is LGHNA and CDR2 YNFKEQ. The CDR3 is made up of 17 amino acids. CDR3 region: CASSHGAGTGGLQPQHF. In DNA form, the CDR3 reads TGTGCCAGCAGCCACGGTGCCGGGACAGGGGGCCTGCAGCCCCAGCATTTT.

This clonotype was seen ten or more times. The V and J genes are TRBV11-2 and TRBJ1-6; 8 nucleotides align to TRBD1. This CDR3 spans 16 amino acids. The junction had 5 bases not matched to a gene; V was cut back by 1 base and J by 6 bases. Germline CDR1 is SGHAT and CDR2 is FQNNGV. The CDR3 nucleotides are TGTGCCAGCAGCTTAGCCAGGGGGCGACCTAATTCACCCCTCCACTTT. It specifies CASSLARGRPNSPLHF.

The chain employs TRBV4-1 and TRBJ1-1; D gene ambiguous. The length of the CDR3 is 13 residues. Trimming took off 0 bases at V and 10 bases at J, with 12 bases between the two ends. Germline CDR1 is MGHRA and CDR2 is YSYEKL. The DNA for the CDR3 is TGCGCCAGCAGCCAAGATCCGAGGCAGAGAGCTTTCTTT. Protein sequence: CASSQDPRQRAFF.

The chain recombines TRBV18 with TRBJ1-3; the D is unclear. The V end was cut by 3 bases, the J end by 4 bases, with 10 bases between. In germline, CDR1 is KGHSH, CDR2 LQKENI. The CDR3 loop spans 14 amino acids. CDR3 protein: CASSPLLGGNTIYF. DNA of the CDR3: TGTGCCAGCTCACCCCTACTCGGGGGAAACACCATATATTTT.

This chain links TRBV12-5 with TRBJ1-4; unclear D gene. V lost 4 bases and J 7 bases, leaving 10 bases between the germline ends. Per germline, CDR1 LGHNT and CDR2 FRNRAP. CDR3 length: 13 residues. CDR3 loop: CASGSYNSEKLFF. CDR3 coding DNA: TGTGCTAGTGGTTCCTACAATTCTGAAAAACTGTTTTTT.

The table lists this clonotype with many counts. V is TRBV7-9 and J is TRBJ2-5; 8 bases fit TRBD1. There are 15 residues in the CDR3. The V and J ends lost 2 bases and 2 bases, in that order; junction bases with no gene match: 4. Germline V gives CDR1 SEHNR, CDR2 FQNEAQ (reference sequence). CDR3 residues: CASSLPGGIQETQYF. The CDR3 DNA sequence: TGTGCCAGCAGCTTACCAGGGGGCATTCAAGAGACCCAGTACTTC.

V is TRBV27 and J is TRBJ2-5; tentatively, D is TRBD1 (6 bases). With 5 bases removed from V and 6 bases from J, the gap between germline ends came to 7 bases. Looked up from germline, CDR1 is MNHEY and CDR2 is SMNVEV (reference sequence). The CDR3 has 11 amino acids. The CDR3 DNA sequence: TGTGCCAGCAGTCAGGGGAAGACCCAGTACTTC. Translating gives CASSQGKTQYF.